This entry lists 25 T cell receptor beta chains sequenced from one sample in a study of cytomegalovirus exposure and HLA in healthy donors. The assay was immunoSEQ multiplex PCR, and TCRdb's table has in-frame clones only and misses some. The table includes under 85,000 clones, almost 95% detected once. The specimen was PBMCs. These receptors were taken from a man between 18 and 29 years old in good health and CMV-seropositive.

Regarding this clone: The junction does not match germline at one end; this may be a read error. This rearrangement joins TRBV11-2 to TRBJ1-2; 9 bases fit TRBD1. This CDR3 has 15 residues. The V gene's germline CDR1 is SGHAT and CDR2 FQNNGV. The CDR3 DNA reads TGTGCCAGCAGTTTAGGCTCACAGGGGGCACATGGCTACACCTTC. Translated: CASSLGSQGAHGYTF.

This clone showed up just a few times. The chain has TRBV7-3 and TRBJ2-3; D call uncertain. V shed 5 bases and J shed 0 bases, with 12 bases lying between them. The germline V gene encodes CDR1 SGHTA and CDR2 FQGTGA. This CDR3 has 15 residues. This CDR3 reads CASSLTSSSTDTQYF. The CDR3, as DNA: TGTGCCAGCAGCCTGACTTCCTCTAGCACAGATACGCAGTATTTT.

A single count supports this clone. The chain is built from TRBV7-2 and TRBJ2-5, with TRBD1 matching over 10 bases. Germline CDR1 SGHTA, CDR2 FQGNSA. The ends lost 4 bases at V and 1 base at J; junction bases unmatched: 6. The CDR3 has 16 amino acids. This CDR3 reads CASSSVTGGTQETQYF. For the CDR3, the DNA is TGTGCCAGCAGCTCAGTGACAGGGGGCACCCAAGAGACCCAGTACTTC.

The chain joins TRBV7-9 to TRBJ1-2, with unresolved D. Germline V gene lookup returns CDR1 SEHNR and CDR2 FQNEAQ (reference sequence). V shed 2 bases and J shed 8 bases, with 12 bases lying between them. CDR3 length equals 13 residues. The CDR3 here is CASSLKALEGYTF. The DNA for the CDR3 is TGTGCCAGCAGCTTAAAGGCCCTGGAGGGCTACACCTTC. Looking up the rest from reference TRBV7-9 and TRBJ1-2 gives the full variable domain: DTGVSQNPRHKITKRGQNVTFRCDPISEHNRLYWYRQTLGQGPEFLTYFQNEAQLEKSRLLSDRFSAERPKGSFSTLEIQRTEQGDSAMYLCASSLKALEGYTFGSGTRLTVV.

This clone was seen once. The genes are TRBV6-4 and TRBJ2-1, with TRBD2 matching over 12 bases. V shed 4 bases and J 4 bases; nucleotides not matched to a gene: 2. The CDR3 has 15 residues. The germline V gene encodes CDR1 MRHNA and CDR2 SNTAGT. The CDR3, as DNA: TGTGCCAGCAGTGCCGGGACTAGCGGGTACAATGAGCAGTTCTTC. Translation gives CASSAGTSGYNEQFF.

The chain carries TRBV6-5 and TRBJ2-3; 7 positions agree with TRBD2. This CDR3 spans 16 amino acids. The ends lost 0 bases at V and 2 bases at J; junction bases unmatched: 5. CDR1 is MNHEY and CDR2 is SVGAGI in the germline V gene. CDR3 protein: CASSYSGGSTTDTQYF. The CDR3 bases are TGTGCCAGCAGTTACTCAGGCGGGAGCACCACAGATACGCAGTATTTT.

This sequence joins TRBV11-2 and TRBJ2-7; a possible D gene is TRBD2 (5 bases). Germline CDR1 reads SGHAT; CDR2 reads FQNNGV. The CDR3 extends over 14 amino acids. The ends were cut back, 5 bases at V and 5 bases at J, with 16 bases in the middle. CDR3 region: CASSLPGSPNEQYF. The CDR3 bases are TGTGCCAGCAGCCTCCCGGGATCCCCCAACGAGCAGTACTTC. Full variable domain (missing parts from reference TRBV11-2 and TRBJ2-7): EAGVAQSPRYKIIEKRQSVAFWCNPISGHATLYWYQQILGQGPKLLIQFQNNGVVDDSQLPKDRFSAERLKGVDSTLKIQPAKLEDSAVYLCASSLPGSPNEQYFGPGTRLTVT.

V gene TRBV30 combines with J gene TRBJ1-1; TRBD1 might be the D (5 bases). The germline CDR1 and CDR2 sequences are GTSNPN and SVGIG (reference sequence). CDR3 length: 12 residues. V was cut by 4 bases and J by 4 bases, with 10 bases left in between. The CDR3: CAWTGGGTEAFF. The CDR3 DNA reads as TGTGCCTGGACGGGGGGGGGCACTGAAGCTTTCTTT.

This sequence joins TRBV28 and TRBJ1-5; no definite D call. Between the trimmed V and J ends, which lost 3 bases and 13 bases, there was a span of 10 bases. In germline, CDR1 is MDHEN, CDR2 SYDVKM. This CDR3 is 11 amino acids long. CDR3 nucleotides: TGTGCCAGCAGTTTTAGGATGCGGCAGCATTTT. It translates to CASSFRMRQHF.

CDR3 region: CASSLAGEGEQFF. The CDR3 DNA sequence: TGTGCCAGCAGCTTGGCGGGAGAGGGTGAGCAGTTCTTC. The V gene is TRBV7-3, the J gene TRBJ2-1; 7 nucleotides align to TRBD2. After removal of 3 bases from V and 9 bases from J, the junction contained 5 bases not matched to a gene. The CDR3 has 13 amino acids. Germline values: CDR1 SGHTA, CDR2 FQGTGA.

This clone was seen a single time. The chain employs TRBV6-5 and TRBJ2-7; TRBD1 matches at 9 bases. The CDR3 length is 13 residues. Losses at the gene ends were 6 bases for V and 4 bases for J; bases not matched to a gene: 4. Per germline, CDR1 MNHEY and CDR2 SVGAGI. The CDR3 nucleotides are TGTGCCAGCAGACTAGACAGGGGGTACGAGCAGTACTTC. Translated, it gives CASRLDRGYEQYF.

The gene calls are TRBV7-9 and TRBJ2-5, with D tentatively TRBD2 (6 bases). V was clipped by 1 base and J by 5 bases, with 14 bases between them. The CDR3 is 15 amino acids. Germline V gene sequence: CDR1 SEHNR, CDR2 FQNEAQ (reference sequence). The CDR3 loop reads CASSLGLKGLETQYF. CDR3 bases: TGTGCCAGCAGCTTAGGCTTGAAGGGACTCGAGACCCAGTACTTC. The entire variable domain, with the rest obtained from reference TRBV7-9 and TRBJ2-5, is as follows: DTGVSQNPRHKITKRGQNVTFRCDPISEHNRLYWYRQTLGQGPEFLTYFQNEAQLEKSRLLSDRFSAERPKGSFSTLEIQRTEQGDSAMYLCASSLGLKGLETQYFGPGTRLLVL.

The chain combines TRBV28 with TRBJ2-5; 8 nucleotides match TRBD1. Germline CDR1 and CDR2: MDHEN and SYDVKM. CDR3 length: 16 amino acids. Trimming removed 3 bases from V and 2 bases from J; junction bases left unmatched: 8. The CDR3 loop reads CASSLGDRTFQETQYF. The CDR3 DNA reads TGTGCCAGCAGTTTGGGGGACAGGACCTTTCAAGAGACCCAGTACTTC.

The genes are TRBV10-1 and TRBJ2-1; 8 bases align to TRBD1. There are 13 residues in the CDR3. After removal of 9 bases from V and 3 bases from J, the junction contained 4 bases not matched to a gene. Germline V gene lookup returns CDR1 WNHNN and CDR2 SYGVQD (reference sequence). The CDR3: CARGQENYNEQFF. The CDR3 coding sequence is TGCGCCAGGGGACAGGAAAACTACAATGAGCAGTTCTTC.

The genes are TRBV6-5 and TRBJ2-7; 8 bases fit TRBD1. The CDR3 is 14 residues long. With 5 bases clipped from V and 6 bases from J, the junction kept 9 bases outside the gene matches. CDR1 is MNHEY, CDR2 SVGAGI, per germline. CDR3 protein: CASSRTGFVAEQYF. The CDR3 nucleotides read TGTGCCAGCAGTCGGACAGGGTTCGTTGCCGAGCAGTACTTC.

The chain couples TRBV19 to TRBJ1-4, with a tentative D call TRBD1 (6 bases). This CDR3 has 16 residues. Germline lookup yields CDR1 LNHDA and CDR2 SQIVND (reference sequence). Trimming removed 8 bases at V and 0 bases at J, with 16 bases between. Here the CDR3 reads CASGQRSKTTNEKLFF. CDR3 in DNA: TGTGCCAGTGGACAGAGGTCGAAAACAACTAATGAAAAACTGTTTTTT.

The V and J genes are TRBV6-1 and TRBJ2-3; D possibly corresponds to TRBD2 (6 bases). Looked up from germline, CDR1 is MNHNS and CDR2 is SASEGT. The CDR3 spans 16 residues. V lost 3 bases and J 0 bases, leaving 13 bases between the germline ends. The CDR3 here is CASSEGRRVSTDTQYF. In nucleotides, the CDR3 is TGTGCCAGCAGTGAGGGCAGGAGGGTTAGCACAGATACGCAGTATTTT.

V is TRBV5-8 and J is TRBJ2-7; D is undetermined. Trimming removed 5 bases from V and 2 bases from J, with 5 bases in between. Germline-derived CDR1 and CDR2 are SGHTS and YDEGEE. This CDR3 is built from 11 residues. CDR3 amino acids: CASRETYEQYF. For the CDR3, the DNA is TGTGCCAGCAGGGAGACCTACGAGCAGTACTTC. The full variable domain, in which reference TRBV5-8 and TRBJ2-7 provide the parts outside the CDR3, is EAGVTQSPTHLIKTRGQQATLRCSPISGHTSVYWYQQALGLGLQFLLWYDEGEERNRGNFPPRFSGRQFPNYSSELNVNALELEDSALYLCASRETYEQYFGPGTRLTVT.

The chain combines TRBV6-1 with TRBJ2-5; a weak D match, TRBD1 (6 bases). CDR1 MNHNS and CDR2 SASEGT come from the germline V gene. CDR3 length: 14 residues. V gave up 4 bases and J gave up 1 base, with 10 bases separating them. The CDR3 sequence: CASSGDRTQETQYF. The CDR3 coding sequence is TGTGCCAGCAGTGGCGACAGGACCCAAGAGACCCAGTACTTC.

This clone appeared once. This chain connects TRBV27 to TRBJ2-7, with 7 nucleotides matching TRBD1. J lost 3 bases, V lost 0 bases, and 11 bases had no gene match. The CDR3 spans 17 residues. Per germline, CDR1 MNHEY and CDR2 SMNVEV (reference sequence). The CDR3 DNA reads as TGTGCCAGCAGTTTATCCACCCCTTTGAGACAGGGCTACGAGCAGTACTTC. Its translation is CASSLSTPLRQGYEQYF.

The chain joins TRBV11-2 to TRBJ1-1, with D hard to call. The CDR3 sequence is 14 residues long. Germline CDR1 and CDR2: SGHAT and FQNNGV. V was pared by 0 bases and J by 1 base, with 6 bases between. Here the CDR3 DNA reads TGTGCCAGCAGCTTAGATGCAGGGAACACTGAAGCTTTCTTT. Translating gives CASSLDAGNTEAFF. Supplemented by reference TRBV11-2 and TRBJ1-1, the full variable domain reads EAGVAQSPRYKIIEKRQSVAFWCNPISGHATLYWYQQILGQGPKLLIQFQNNGVVDDSQLPKDRFSAERLKGVDSTLKIQPAKLEDSAVYLCASSLDAGNTEAFFGQGTRLTVV.

The CDR3 DNA reads as TGTGCCAGCGGGACTCAGAATGAAGAGACCCAGTACTTC. Its protein is CASGTQNEETQYF. The chain uses TRBV28 and TRBJ2-5; TRBD2 might be the D (6 bases). Germline lookup yields CDR1 MDHEN and CDR2 SYDVKM. Trimming took 8 bases from V and 3 from J, leaving 13 bases between them. This CDR3 is built from 13 residues.

The gene calls are TRBV11-2 and TRBJ2-1; D perhaps matches TRBD1 (5 bases). Trimming stripped 5 bases from V and 5 bases from J, with 19 bases between. From germline, CDR1 is SGHAT and CDR2 FQNNGV. The CDR3 covers 16 residues. The CDR3 spells CASSPRTQGRDNEQFF. In DNA form, the CDR3 reads TGTGCCAGCAGCCCACGGACCCAGGGCAGGGACAATGAGCAGTTCTTC.

This clone was found a few times. This CDR3 is CATGEGYNEQFF. CDR3 DNA sequence: TGTGCCACTGGGGAGGGTTACAATGAGCAGTTCTTC. The chain uses TRBV11-1 and TRBJ2-1, with 7 nucleotides matching TRBD2. Germline loops: CDR1 SGHAT, CDR2 FQDESV (reference sequence). The CDR3 runs to 12 residues. After removal of 10 bases from V and 4 bases from J, the junction contained 4 bases not matched to a gene.

The chain joins TRBV2 to TRBJ2-3, with a tentative D call TRBD2 (6 bases). V dropped 7 bases and J dropped 0 bases, with 11 bases sitting between them. This CDR3 has 14 residues. CDR1 SNHLY and CDR2 FYNNEI come from the germline V gene. The CDR3 DNA follows: TGTGCCAGCATTGGAGGGATTAGCACAGATACGCAGTATTTT. It specifies CASIGGISTDTQYF.